This T cell receptor (beta chain) derives from a study of response to subunit inactivated influenza vaccine. This clonotype has more than one count but fewer than ten. Each CDR3 protein gets one entry after TCRdb re-called the RT-PCR reads with MiXCR. Of about 580,000 distinct CDR3 sequences listed, roughly 15% are singletons. This TCR was sampled from a man aged 45-65 years who received an inactivated influenza vaccine. The sequences come from PBMCs from blood, collected 11 to 12 days after vaccination.

Written as DNA, the CDR3 is TGTGCCAGCAGCTTGGGACTAGGGATCTACAATGAGCAGTTCTTC. The encoded protein is CASSLGLGIYNEQFF. This chain links TRBV7-3 with TRBJ2-1; TRBD2 matches 8 bases. The CDR3 consists of 15 residues. The V gene's germline CDR1 is SGHTA and CDR2 FQGTGA. V was pared by 3 bases and J by 3 bases, with 4 bases of the junction left unmatched. The complete variable domain, with remaining parts taken from reference TRBV7-3 and TRBJ2-1, reads GAGVSQTPSNKVTEKGKYVELRCDPISGHTALYWYRQSLGQGPEFLIYFQGTGAADDSGLPNDRFFAVRPEGSVSTLKIQRTERGDSAVYLCASSLGLGIYNEQFFGPGTRLTVL.